This T cell receptor (beta chain) comes out of a study of shared clonotypes between healthy human individuals. Study-wide background: A donor's plate count was three for CD4 naive and three for CD4 memory; CD8 naive had two and CD8 memory one.

TCRdb's table, derived via immunoSEQ multiplex PCR, lists solely in-frame clones and lacks some. The sample holds around 2.3 million clones; almost 96% are singletons and the top ten take 0.1% to 0.15%. Material for sequencing was naive CD4+ T cells sorted from blood. Described subset: CD45RA+ positively selected. The receptor was isolated from a man between 18 and 29 years old in good health.

The DNA for the CDR3 is TGTGCCAGCTCACCATCTCGACAGTTGGACTACTATGGCTACACCTTC. Amino acid sequence: CASSPSRQLDYYGYTF. The genes are TRBV18 and TRBJ1-2, with D maybe TRBD1 (5 bases). With 2 bases removed from V and 3 bases from J, the gap between germline ends came to 16 bases. CDR3 length: 16 amino acids. Germline CDR1 reads KGHSH; CDR2 reads LQKENI.